The 32 T cell receptor beta chains given below trace back to one sample, sequenced in a study of shared clonotypes between healthy human individuals. Sequenced by immunoSEQ multiplex PCR; TCRdb stores in-frame clones only, minus some. The profile shows roughly 2.2 million clones, 93% of them singletons. The specimen was naive CD4+ T cells from PBMCs. Regarding subset: CD45RA+ positively selected. The receptors stem from a man aged 18-30 years in good health. Some clones in this sample may be carry-over from other donors' samples.

This rearrangement joins TRBV5-4 to TRBJ2-4; D is ambiguous. The CDR3 consists of 13 residues. The germline V and J ends were trimmed by 4 bases and 8 bases, with 13 bases remaining between them. Germline V gene lookup returns CDR1 SGHNT and CDR2 YYREEE (reference sequence). CDR3 amino acids: CASSILGTDIQYF. For the CDR3, the DNA is TGTGCCAGCAGCATCTTGGGTACAGACATTCAGTACTTC.

This clone was observed a single time. The chain carries TRBV7-8 and TRBJ2-2, with TRBD1 matching over 7 bases. The V gene end was trimmed by 5 bases and the J gene end by 4 bases; junction bases not matched to a gene: 10. This CDR3 is 16 amino acids long. The germline CDR1 and CDR2 sequences are SGHVS and FQNEAQ. CDR3 sequence (DNA): TGTGCCAGCAGCCACCGACAGGGAAGTGGCACCGGGGAGCTGTTTTTT. It specifies CASSHRQGSGTGELFF.

CDR3 sequence reads: CASSQAGRPYEQYF. The CDR3 bases are TGTGCCAGCAGCCAAGCGGGGAGGCCGTACGAGCAGTACTTC. The chain couples TRBV16 to TRBJ2-7; possible D gene TRBD2, 6 bases. Trimming left V 2 bases short and J 4 bases short, with 12 bases between. CDR3 length equals 14 residues. Germline lookup yields CDR1 KGHSY and CDR2 FQNENV. Combining the CDR3 with reference TRBV16 and TRBJ2-7 gives the whole variable domain GEEVAQTPKHLVRGEGQKAKLYCAPIKGHSYVFWYQQVLKNEFKFLISFQNENVFDETGMPKERFSAKCLPNSPCSLEIQATKLEDSAVYFCASSQAGRPYEQYFGPGTRLTVT.

This chain uses TRBV10-3 with TRBJ2-1; D is undetermined. The CDR3 length is 12 residues. V shed 3 bases and J shed 12 bases, with 12 bases lying between them. Germline CDR1 ENHRY, CDR2 SYGVKD. CDR3 in amino acids: CAISDLSRLQFF. DNA of the CDR3: TGTGCCATCAGTGATTTGTCGCGATTGCAGTTCTTC.

V gene TRBV5-1 combines with J gene TRBJ2-3; D might be TRBD1 (5 bases). CDR3 length: 15 amino acids. Germline V gene sequence: CDR1 SGHRS, CDR2 YFSETQ. Deletions cut 1 base from V and 4 bases from J, with 13 bases between. CDR3 nucleotides: TGCGCCAGCAGCTTGTATCAGGGTAGCCCAGATACGCAGTATTTT. The encoded protein is CASSLYQGSPDTQYF. The variable domain in full, completed from reference TRBV5-1 and TRBJ2-3, reads KAGVTQTPRYLIKTRGQQVTLSCSPISGHRSVSWYQQTPGQGLQFLFEYFSETQRNKGNFPGRFSGRQFSNSRSEMNVSTLELGDSALYLCASSLYQGSPDTQYFGPGTRLTVL.

The J gene is TRBJ2-1, the V gene TRBV25-1; TRBD2 matches at 12 bases. This CDR3 is 15 amino acids long. Per germline, CDR1 MGHDK and CDR2 SYGVNS. V was clipped by 3 bases and J by 8 bases; unmatched bases: 5. CDR3 nucleotides: TGTGCCAGCAGTGATGGCCTAGCGGGAGGGTATGAGCAGTTCTTC. This gives the protein CASSDGLAGGYEQFF.

The gene calls are TRBV9 and TRBJ2-1, with 10 bases aligning to TRBD2. J was trimmed by 8 bases and V by 3 bases; bases with no gene match: 5. CDR3 length: 14 residues. Germline CDR1 is SGDLS and CDR2 is YYNGEE. Here the CDR3 reads CASSALAGVDEQFF. The CDR3 nucleotides read TGTGCCAGCAGCGCCCTAGCGGGAGTGGATGAGCAGTTCTTC.

This clone appeared once. The rearrangement links TRBV5-1 to TRBJ1-1; D gene unclear. Trimming cost V 4 bases and J 1 base, with 14 bases left between them. The CDR3 is made up of 15 amino acids. Germline-derived CDR1 and CDR2 are SGHRS and YFSETQ. CDR3 protein: CASSPQSGRNTEAFF. As DNA, the CDR3 is TGCGCCAGCAGCCCCCAGTCTGGGCGGAACACTGAAGCTTTCTTT.

Concerning this clone: The sample carries other DNA sequences with the same CDR3. CDR3 protein: CASSLGTENEKLFF. CDR3 sequence (DNA): TGCGCCAGCAGCCTGGGGACAGAAAATGAAAAACTGTTTTTT. This chain connects TRBV5-1 to TRBJ1-4, with 7 bases identical to TRBD1. The germline V gene has CDR1 SGHRS and CDR2 YFSETQ. This CDR3 has 14 residues. Trimming at V came to 4 bases and at J to 5 bases, leaving 5 bases not matched to a gene. Variable domain in full (rest from reference TRBV5-1 and TRBJ1-4): KAGVTQTPRYLIKTRGQQVTLSCSPISGHRSVSWYQQTPGQGLQFLFEYFSETQRNKGNFPGRFSGRQFSNSRSEMNVSTLELGDSALYLCASSLGTENEKLFFGSGTQLSVL.

CDR3 nucleotides: TGCGCCAGCAGCTTGGGGTTTTCTAGCGGGCTACAAGAGACCCAGTACTTC. Amino acid sequence: CASSLGFSSGLQETQYF. The chain couples TRBV5-1 to TRBJ2-5; 8 bases are shared with TRBD2. Trimming cost V 0 bases and J 2 bases; bases outside gene matches: 9. CDR3 size: 17 residues. CDR1 is SGHRS and CDR2 is YFSETQ in the germline V gene. The full variable domain, with the rest looked up from reference TRBV5-1 and TRBJ2-5, is KAGVTQTPRYLIKTRGQQVTLSCSPISGHRSVSWYQQTPGQGLQFLFEYFSETQRNKGNFPGRFSGRQFSNSRSEMNVSTLELGDSALYLCASSLGFSSGLQETQYFGPGTRLLVL.

The chain uses TRBV27 and TRBJ2-5; TRBD2 might be the D (5 bases). Germline V CDR1 and CDR2: MNHEY, SMNVEV (reference sequence). CDR3 length equals 12 residues. Between the trimmed V and J ends, which lost 5 bases and 9 bases, there was a span of 13 bases. In nucleotides, the CDR3 is TGTGCCAGCAGTGTACAAGGAGGTTCCCAGTACTTC. This gives the protein CASSVQGGSQYF.

A few counts support this clone. The V and J genes are TRBV28 and TRBJ1-5; D is perhaps TRBD1 (6 bases). The CDR3 sequence is 14 residues long. Germline assignment: CDR1 MDHEN and CDR2 SYDVKM. Trimming pared 7 bases from V and 6 bases from J, leaving 16 bases between. For the CDR3, the DNA is TGTGCCAGCAACGGGGGGGGCGCGGTTCAGCCCCAGCATTTT. It is translated as CASNGGGAVQPQHF.

This clone was seen only once. This chain joins TRBV5-1 and TRBJ2-6; TRBD2 matches at 9 bases. The CDR3 spans 17 residues. Germline trimming cut 0 bases from V and 3 bases from J; bases unmatched to any gene: 4. Germline V gene lookup returns CDR1 SGHRS and CDR2 YFSETQ. The CDR3 DNA reads TGCGCCAGCAGCTTGGGACTAGCGGTCGGTGGGGCCAACGTCCTGACTTTC. Translated: CASSLGLAVGGANVLTF.

This chain uses TRBV10-3 with TRBJ1-5, with D unclear. The V and J ends lost 2 bases and 1 base respectively, with 9 bases between them. CDR1 is ENHRY and CDR2 is SYGVKD in the germline V gene. The CDR3 extends over 15 amino acids. DNA for the CDR3: TGTGCCATCAGTGAGGGGCAGGCCAGCAATCAGCCCCAGCATTTT. As protein: CAISEGQASNQPQHF.

The V call is TRBV19, the J call TRBJ1-5; 9 bases fit TRBD1. This CDR3 contains 15 residues. Germline trimming cut 6 bases from V and 6 bases from J; bases unmatched to any gene: 9. Germline V lookup: CDR1 LNHDA, CDR2 SQIVND (reference sequence). The CDR3 is CASRTQGASRQPQHF. The DNA for the CDR3 is TGTGCCAGTAGAACACAGGGGGCCTCACGTCAGCCCCAGCATTTT.

The J gene is TRBJ2-3, the V gene TRBV2; no definite D call. CDR1 is SNHLY, CDR2 FYNNEI, per germline. The CDR3 has 12 residues. The V end lost 7 bases, the J end lost 0 bases, and 5 bases lay between the germline ends. The CDR3 loop is CASMTSTDTQYF. CDR3 nucleotide sequence: TGTGCCAGCATGACTAGCACAGATACGCAGTATTTT.

This clone is a singleton in its sample. The chain joins TRBV25-1 to TRBJ2-5, with D perhaps TRBD1 (8 bases). The CDR3 consists of 17 residues. The germline V gene has CDR1 MGHDK and CDR2 SYGVNS. The V end was cut by 0 bases, the J end by 5 bases, with 19 bases between. Written as DNA, the CDR3 is TGTGCCAGCAGTGAATATTTGACAGGGGAGGGTTCGGAGACCCAGTACTTC. Its translation is CASSEYLTGEGSETQYF.

The chain employs TRBV7-2 and TRBJ2-7, with 9 bases matching TRBD1. This CDR3 is built from 14 residues. Germline values: CDR1 SGHTA, CDR2 FQGNSA. V lost 5 bases, J lost 0 bases, and 2 bases stayed unmatched. The CDR3 region is CASSGQGTSYEQYF. The CDR3 DNA is TGTGCCAGCAGCGGACAGGGGACCTCCTACGAGCAGTACTTC.

The chain employs TRBV15 and TRBJ2-1, with 12 bases lining up with TRBD2. CDR1 and CDR2 from the germline V gene are LNHNV and YYDKDF (reference sequence). V lost 3 bases to trimming and J lost 5 bases; unmatched junction nucleotides: 2. The length of the CDR3 is 15 residues. CDR3 nucleotide sequence: TGTGCCACCAGCAGCGGACTAGCGGGAAACAATGAGCAGTTCTTC. It specifies CATSSGLAGNNEQFF. The full variable domain, completed using reference TRBV15 and TRBJ2-1, is DAMVIQNPRYQVTQFGKPVTLSCSQTLNHNVMYWYQQKSSQAPKLLFHYYDKDFNNEADTPDNFQSRRPNTSFCFLDIRSPGLGDTAMYLCATSSGLAGNNEQFFGPGTRLTVL.

The chain has TRBV30 and TRBJ2-5; 7 positions agree with TRBD1. Germline-derived CDR1 and CDR2 are GTSNPN and SVGIG (reference sequence). V gave up 4 bases and J gave up 0 bases; unmatched junction bases: 2. The CDR3 is 13 amino acids. This CDR3 reads CAWKQGDQETQYF. DNA of the CDR3: TGTGCCTGGAAGCAGGGGGACCAAGAGACCCAGTACTTC.

The chain joins TRBV27 to TRBJ1-1, with TRBD1 matching 8 bases. V shed 1 base, J shed 7 bases, and the junction held 2 bases outside the gene matches. Germline assignment: CDR1 MNHEY and CDR2 SMNVEV (reference sequence). The CDR3 has 13 amino acids. CDR3 amino acids: CASSLLGTGEAFF. As DNA, the CDR3 is TGTGCCAGCAGTTTATTGGGGACAGGTGAAGCTTTCTTT.

This sequence joins TRBV28 and TRBJ1-4; the D is unclear. Trimming cost V 3 bases and J 10 bases, with 15 bases left between them. The CDR3 runs 14 residues. Germline loops: CDR1 MDHEN, CDR2 SYDVKM. The CDR3 coding sequence is TGTGCCAGCAGTTTGCAAGGGCAATGGGGAAAACTGTTTTTT. Protein sequence: CASSLQGQWGKLFF.

This chain uses TRBV11-2 with TRBJ2-1, with 14 nucleotides matching TRBD2. The junction had 13 bases not matched to a gene; V was cut back by 5 bases and J by 10 bases. CDR3 size: 17 residues. Germline V gives CDR1 SGHAT, CDR2 FQNNGV. CDR3 bases: TGTGCCAGCAGCGCTATCCGGACTAGCGGGAGGCCGTGGGAGCAGTTCTTC. Protein sequence: CASSAIRTSGRPWEQFF.

The CDR3 is CASSFWASGSGEQYF. DNA of the CDR3: TGTGCCAGCAGCTTCTGGGCTAGCGGGAGCGGCGAGCAGTACTTC. The genes are TRBV5-4 and TRBJ2-7; 10 bases match TRBD2. The CDR3 runs to 15 residues. Germline CDR1 reads SGHNT; CDR2 reads YYREEE (reference sequence). V shed 2 bases and J 6 bases; nucleotides not matched to a gene: 8.

The chain couples TRBV18 to TRBJ2-2; D is ambiguous. The CDR3 consists of 15 residues. CDR1 is KGHSH and CDR2 is LQKENI in the germline V gene. V lost 1 base and J 1 base, leaving 7 bases between the germline ends. CDR3 coding DNA: TGTGCCAGCTCACCACGCGGAAAGAACACCGGGGAGCTGTTTTTT. Protein sequence: CASSPRGKNTGELFF.

V usage is TRBV6-1 and J usage is TRBJ2-6, with TRBD1 matching 10 bases. V lost 7 bases, J lost 2 bases, and 2 bases stayed unmatched. Germline CDR1 and CDR2: MNHNS and SASEGT. This CDR3 has 15 amino acids. CDR3 nucleotide sequence: TGTGCCAGCAAAGGGACAGGGGCTGGGGCCAACGTCCTGACTTTC. It codes for CASKGTGAGANVLTF.

The V call is TRBV7-9, the J call TRBJ1-1; TRBD1 might be the D (6 bases). With 3 bases removed from V and 3 bases from J, the gap between germline ends came to 8 bases. The CDR3 extends over 13 amino acids. Germline CDR1 SEHNR, CDR2 FQNEAQ (reference sequence). The CDR3 bases are TGTGCCAGCAGCTTTCCAGGGGACACTGAAGCTTTCTTT. Translating gives CASSFPGDTEAFF. The entire variable domain, with the rest obtained from reference TRBV7-9 and TRBJ1-1, is as follows: DTGVSQNPRHKITKRGQNVTFRCDPISEHNRLYWYRQTLGQGPEFLTYFQNEAQLEKSRLLSDRFSAERPKGSFSTLEIQRTEQGDSAMYLCASSFPGDTEAFFGQGTRLTVV.

Notes on this clone: The junction and the germline gene differ at one end; a read error may be behind it. The rearrangement links TRBV5-1 to TRBJ1-1, with TRBD1 matching over 11 bases. Germline values: CDR1 SGHRS, CDR2 YFSETQ. The CDR3 is made up of 16 amino acids. The CDR3 sequence is CASTLGTGGLGAEAFF. The CDR3, as DNA: TGCGCCAGCACCTTGGGGACAGGGGGACTCGGCGCTGAAGCTTTCTTT.

The chain employs TRBV7-2 and TRBJ1-2; D gene uncertain. Germline V lookup: CDR1 SGHTA, CDR2 FQGNSA. Between the trimmed V and J ends, which lost 2 bases and 7 bases, there was a span of 17 bases. This CDR3 region has 15 residues. DNA of the CDR3: TGTGCCAGCAGCTTAAGTCGTCCGTCCGAGGGTGGCTACACCTTC. Residues: CASSLSRPSEGGYTF.

The CDR3 nucleotides read TGTGCCAGCAGCTTAGGAGGGGTGGAGACCCAGTACTTC. This translates into CASSLGGVETQYF. The J gene is TRBJ2-5, the V gene TRBV7-6; D is possibly TRBD1 or TRBD2 (5 bases each). Per the germline V gene, CDR1 is SGHVS and CDR2 is FNYEAQ. The CDR3 has 13 amino acids. Trimming took 1 base from V and 5 from J, leaving 8 bases between them.

The chain links TRBV7-9 to TRBJ2-1; 7 bases are a match to TRBD2. The CDR3 has 15 amino acids. Germline V gene sequence: CDR1 SEHNR, CDR2 FQNEAQ (reference sequence). The V and J ends lost 3 bases and 8 bases, in that order; junction bases with no gene match: 10. In DNA form, the CDR3 reads TGTGCCAGCAGCTTGGCGGGAGTATTGAGCCATGAGCAGTTCTTC. The encoded protein is CASSLAGVLSHEQFF. The variable domain in full, completed from reference TRBV7-9 and TRBJ2-1, reads DTGVSQNPRHKITKRGQNVTFRCDPISEHNRLYWYRQTLGQGPEFLTYFQNEAQLEKSRLLSDRFSAERPKGSFSTLEIQRTEQGDSAMYLCASSLAGVLSHEQFFGPGTRLTVL.

Note on this clone: This sample also contains other DNA sequences that code for the same CDR3. The chain couples TRBV7-2 to TRBJ1-1, with 8 bases lining up with TRBD1. V lost 4 bases to trimming and J lost 4 bases; unmatched junction nucleotides: 2. CDR1 SGHTA and CDR2 FQGNSA come from the germline V gene. The CDR3 is 13 amino acids. CDR3 in amino acids: CASSSDRGTEAFF. In DNA form, the CDR3 reads TGTGCCAGCAGCTCAGACAGGGGCACTGAAGCTTTCTTT.